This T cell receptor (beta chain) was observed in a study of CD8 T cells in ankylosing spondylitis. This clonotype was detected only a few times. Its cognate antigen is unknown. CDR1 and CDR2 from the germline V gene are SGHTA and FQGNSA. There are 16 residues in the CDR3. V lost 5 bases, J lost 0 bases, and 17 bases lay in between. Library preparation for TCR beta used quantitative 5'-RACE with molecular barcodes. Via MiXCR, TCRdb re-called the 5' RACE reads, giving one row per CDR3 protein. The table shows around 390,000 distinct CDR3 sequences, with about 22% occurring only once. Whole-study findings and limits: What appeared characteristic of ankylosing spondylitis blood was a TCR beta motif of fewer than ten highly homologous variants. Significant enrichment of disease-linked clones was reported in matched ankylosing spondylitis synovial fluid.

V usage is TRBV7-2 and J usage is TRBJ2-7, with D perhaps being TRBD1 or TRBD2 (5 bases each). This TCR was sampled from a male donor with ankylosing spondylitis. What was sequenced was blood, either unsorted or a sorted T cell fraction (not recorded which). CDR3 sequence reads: CASSPHGGKSSYEQYF. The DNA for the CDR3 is TGTGCCAGCAGCCCACATGGGGGAAAAAGCTCCTACGAGCAGTACTTC.